This section outlines one T cell receptor beta chain sequence together with its context. This sample stems from a study of T cell changes during pregnancy in multiple sclerosis. Profiling relied on immunoSEQ multiplex PCR, and the TCRdb table lists in-frame clones only, not all of them. The table records tens of thousands of clones, approximately 92% of them present only once. CDR1 LNHDA and CDR2 SQIVND come from the germline V gene (reference sequence). V was shortened by 7 bases and J by 0 bases, with 16 bases between the two germline ends. The CDR3 runs 17 residues. The receptor was derived from a female donor in good health, enrolled as a control in a pregnancy study. V gene TRBV19 combines with J gene TRBJ2-6; perhaps TRBD1 as D (5 bases). The material was CD4+ T cells from peripheral blood mononuclear cells, obtained in the second trimester of pregnancy. CDR3 DNA sequence: TGTGCCAGTAATCCGGACACCATTTCCTCTGGGGCCAACGTCCTGACTTTC. This gives the protein CASNPDTISSGANVLTF.